This TCR beta chain is drawn from a study of blood T cells in healthy people across ages. Study-level results: Higher diversity and more naive CD4+ cells were features of long-lived donors, compared to aged donors.

Using a J-beta primer mix together with a sample-barcoded 5' primer, a second PCR was run for roughly 7 to 12 cycles. The authors tagged each cDNA molecule using a template-switch adaptor with 12 random nucleotides. TCRdb passed the 5' RACE reads through MiXCR, listing each CDR3 protein once. Among around 1,500,000 distinct CDR3 sequences listed, under 30% were seen once. As regards this clonotype: As yet, its antigen is unknown.

Isolation per sample recovered at least 7 million PBMCs. The junction had 10 bases not matched to a gene; V was cut back by 6 bases and J by 0 bases. The length of the CDR3 is 17 residues. The rearrangement uses TRBV12-3 or TRBV12-4 and TRBJ2-3; 9 bases are a match to TRBD2. The TCR originated in a woman under 40 in good health. Sequenced: blood. CDR3 region: CASRGGGASHSTDTQYF. For the CDR3, the DNA is TGTGCCAGCAGGGGCGGGGGGGCCTCCCATAGCACAGATACGCAGTATTTT.